The source of this T cell receptor beta chain is a study of cytomegalovirus exposure and HLA in healthy donors. As concerns this clone: Its target is not known.

Vbeta (60) and Jbeta (13) primers were used in the PCR. This table comes from immunoSEQ multiplex PCR, and its TCRdb copy is limited to in-frame clones, with some not included. The table has roughly 200,000 clones, less than 90% seen once. Study results and caveats: With later analysis, a missense DCLRE1C variant became linked to TCR beta V- and J-gene trimming.

The sample taken for sequencing was PBMCs. The sequence came from a woman in her 30s in good health and CMV-seronegative.

CDR3 DNA sequence: TGCGCCAGCAGCTTGGCGGGGATAACTGAAGCTTTCTTT. This gives the protein CASSLAGITEAFF. The V gene is TRBV5-1, the J gene TRBJ1-1, with D hard to call. Trimming removed 0 bases at V and 5 bases at J, with 8 bases between. This CDR3 contains 13 residues. Looked up from germline, CDR1 is SGHRS and CDR2 is YFSETQ.